Listed below are T cell receptor beta chains from one sample, sequenced in a study of blood T cell repertoires in COVID-19. This table comes from immunoSEQ multiplex PCR, and its TCRdb copy is limited to in-frame clones, with some not included. The data hold 150,000 to 200,000 clones, with more than 75% observed a single time. Source material: peripheral blood. The receptors stem from a woman between 65 and 79 years old with COVID-19, enrolled during active disease. Both conserved end residues are part of each CDR3. The order of the fields is CDR3 length, V gene, D gene, J gene, clone size, CDR3 protein, CDR3 DNA. The D gene is left open where the match is weak. Clone size is shown for a subset of rows, as once, few, many or a class of expanded clone.

>14|TRBV2|-|TRBJ2-2|-
CASRAGTSTGELFF
TGTGCCAGCAGAGCCGGGACATCCACCGGGGAGCTGTTTTTT
>14|TRBV29-1|-|TRBJ2-3|-
CSGQLGGSTDTQYF
TGCAGCGGCCAACTAGGGGGAAGCACAGATACGCAGTATTTT
>15|TRBV30|TRBD1|TRBJ1-5|once
CAWRTRGALTGPQHF
TGTGCCTGGAGAACCAGGGGGGCCCTAACGGGGCCCCAGCATTTT
>15|TRBV3-1/TRBV3-2|TRBD1|TRBJ1-6|-
CASSQDGRGHSPLHF
TGTGCCAGCAGCCAAGACGGCAGGGGGCATTCACCCCTCCACTTT
>16|TRBV4-1|TRBD2|TRBJ2-1|-
CASSLTGRGGRNEQFF
TGCGCCAGCAGCCTAACCGGGCGGGGGGGAAGGAATGAGCAGTTCTTC
>15|TRBV27|TRBD2|TRBJ2-5|-
CASSFSGGAWETQYF
TGTGCCAGCAGTTTCAGCGGGGGGGCGTGGGAGACCCAGTACTTC
>13|TRBV28|-|TRBJ2-3|-
CASRVDSTDTQYF
TGTGCCAGCAGGGTGGACTCTACAGATACGCAGTATTTT
>12|TRBV5-4|-|TRBJ1-1|-
CASSPPGGHAFF
TGTGCCAGCAGCCCCCCCGGGGGGCATGCTTTCTTT
>15|TRBV7-9|TRBD1|TRBJ1-2|-
CASIQDRVGSYGYTF
TGTGCCAGCATCCAGGACAGGGTCGGTTCCTATGGCTACACCTTC
>13|TRBV7-9|-|TRBJ1-5|-
CASSFTGYQPQHF
TGTGCCAGCAGCTTTACAGGGTATCAGCCCCAGCATTTT
>13|TRBV5-1|-|TRBJ2-1|-
CASSLGTLNEQFF
TGCGCCAGCAGCCTGGGGACTTTAAATGAGCAGTTCTTC
>11|TRBV11-1|-|TRBJ2-1|-
CASSLFGEQFF
TGTGCCAGCAGCTTATTCGGTGAGCAGTTCTTC
>16|TRBV28|-|TRBJ1-5|-
CASSFTGIYSNQPQHF
TGTGCCAGCAGCTTTACAGGAATTTATAGCAATCAGCCCCAGCATTTT
>14|TRBV5-1|-|TRBJ2-6|-
CASSLGAGANVLTF
TGCGCCAGCAGTTTAGGGGCTGGGGCCAACGTCCTGACTTTC
>16|TRBV6-2/TRBV6-3|-|TRBJ1-1|-
CASSAAERTVNTEAFF
TGTGCCAGCAGTGCGGCCGAAAGGACAGTAAACACTGAAGCTTTCTTT
>16|TRBV5-4|-|TRBJ1-6|-
CASSFGGYHNNSPLHF
TGTGCCAGCAGCTTTGGAGGGTATCACAATAATTCACCCCTCCACTTT
>15|TRBV4-1|-|TRBJ2-5|once
CASSQEPRRQETQYF
TGCGCCAGCAGCCAAGAGCCACGGAGGCAAGAGACCCAGTACTTC
>14|TRBV7-9|TRBD1|TRBJ2-1|-
CATTGGAADNEQFF
TGTGCCACAACAGGGGGTGCAGCAGATAATGAGCAGTTCTTC
>16|TRBV7-3|TRBD1|TRBJ2-2|few
CASSPGDRTNTGELFF
TGTGCCAGCAGCCCCGGGGACAGGACGAACACCGGGGAGCTGTTTTTT
>15|TRBV3-1/TRBV3-2|TRBD2|TRBJ2-3|-
CASSQAGLAGDTQYF
TGTGCCAGCAGCCAGGCTGGACTAGCGGGAGATACGCAGTATTTT
>12|TRBV3-1/TRBV3-2|-|TRBJ2-4|-
CASSLYKNIQYF
TGTGCCAGCAGCCTTTACAAAAACATTCAGTACTTC
>13|TRBV28|-|TRBJ1-4|-
CASSFRGAEKLFF
TGTGCCAGCAGTTTCAGGGGTGCGGAAAAACTGTTTTTT